These 14 T cell receptor beta chains came from one sample sequenced in a study of chronic HIV infection and antiretroviral therapy. TCRdb called the 5' RACE reads again in MiXCR, with one record for every CDR3 protein. Counted here are about 38,000 distinct CDR3 sequences, approximately 7.4% occurring once; the ten biggest clones make up around 3%. Sequenced sample: peripheral blood. The receptors here all came from an adult who had HIV and had not received antiretroviral therapy, or was an uninfected healthy control (not recorded which).

This clonotype was recorded a few times. The genes are TRBV29-1 and TRBJ1-2; 7 positions match TRBD1. The germline gives CDR1 SQVTM, CDR2 ANQGSEA. The CDR3 extends over 14 amino acids. The V segment lost 6 bases and the J segment 6 bases; nucleotides outside the gene matches: 13. The CDR3 sequence: CSVANRGRVDGYTF. CDR3 coding DNA: TGCAGCGTAGCTAACAGGGGTCGGGTAGATGGCTACACCTTC.

This clonotype appeared a few times. The chain recombines TRBV10-3 with TRBJ2-1; D is ambiguous. This CDR3 comprises 11 residues. V lost 2 bases and J lost 12, with 8 bases in between. The germline V gene has CDR1 ENHRY and CDR2 SYGVKD. The CDR3 DNA follows: TGTGCCATCAGTGAGACTAAGGGGCAGTTCTTC. Translating gives CAISETKGQFF.

The rearrangement uses TRBV4-1 and TRBJ1-1; D is unresolved. The V gene lost 3 bases and the J gene lost 2 bases, with 7 bases spanning the gap. Germline CDR1 and CDR2: MGHRA and YSYEKL. This CDR3 is built from 13 residues. The CDR3 nucleotides read TGCGCCAGCAGCCAGGAAGACAACACTGAAGCTTTCTTT. Amino acid sequence: CASSQEDNTEAFF.

This clonotype was detected a few times. The V and J genes are TRBV15 and TRBJ2-7; D is undetermined. Trimming pared 0 bases from V and 3 bases from J, leaving 9 bases between. The germline V gene has CDR1 LNHNV and CDR2 YYDKDF (reference sequence). The CDR3 sequence is 14 residues long. This chain's CDR3 is CATSRDSKDYEQYF. The CDR3 coding sequence is TGTGCCACCAGCAGAGATTCTAAGGACTACGAGCAGTACTTC. The full variable domain, its missing parts supplied by reference TRBV15 and TRBJ2-7, is DAMVIQNPRYQVTQFGKPVTLSCSQTLNHNVMYWYQQKSSQAPKLLFHYYDKDFNNEADTPDNFQSRRPNTSFCFLDIRSPGLGDTAMYLCATSRDSKDYEQYFGPGTRLTVT.

In nucleotides, the CDR3 is TGTGCCAGCAGGAGACAGGGGGAGCCTGCGGAAGAAGCTTTCTTT. Protein: CASRRQGEPAEEAFF. This rearrangement joins TRBV2 to TRBJ1-1, with 9 bases identical to TRBD1. CDR3 length: 15 residues. With V trimmed by 6 bases and J by 8 bases, 13 bases remained unmatched. Germline V gene sequence: CDR1 SNHLY, CDR2 FYNNEI.

In its sample, this clonotype was seen many times. This sequence joins TRBV10-3 and TRBJ1-3; D ambiguous. Germline V gene sequence: CDR1 ENHRY, CDR2 SYGVKD. The CDR3 contains 12 residues. Trimming removed 6 bases from V and 1 base from J, with 4 bases in between. The CDR3 nucleotides read TGTGCCATCAGGGGTTCTGGAAACACCATATATTTT. Residues: CAIRGSGNTIYF.

Ten or more counts support this clonotype. The chain's CDR3 is CASSADRREQYF. The CDR3 nucleotides are TGTGCCAGCAGCGCGGACAGGCGCGAGCAGTACTTC. This rearrangement joins TRBV25-1 to TRBJ2-7; 7 bases agree with TRBD1. Germline CDR1 is MGHDK and CDR2 is SYGVNS. The CDR3 loop spans 12 amino acids. J lost 6 bases, V lost 6 bases, and 5 bases had no gene match.

The chain joins TRBV4-2 to TRBJ2-6; D remains ambiguous. The CDR3 consists of 16 residues. Between the trimmed V and J ends, which lost 3 bases and 1 base, there was a span of 10 bases. Germline CDR1 reads LGHNA; CDR2 reads YNFKEQ. CDR3 sequence reads: CASSHQGRSGANVLTF. The CDR3 DNA sequence: TGTGCCAGCAGCCATCAAGGACGGTCTGGGGCCAACGTCCTGACTTTC.

This clonotype was counted a few times. The CDR3 DNA reads as TGCAGCGTTGACAGGGACGACGGTACGCAGTATTTT. Residues: CSVDRDDGTQYF. This sequence joins TRBV29-1 and TRBJ2-3; perhaps D is TRBD1 or TRBD2 (5 bases each). V dropped 3 bases and J dropped 8 bases, with 12 bases sitting between them. There are 12 residues in the CDR3. Germline CDR1 and CDR2: SQVTM and ANQGSEA.

The chain couples TRBV20-1 to TRBJ2-1, with D possibly being TRBD2 (6 bases). Per the germline V gene, CDR1 is DFQATT and CDR2 is SNEGSKA (reference sequence). The ends were cut back, 4 bases at V and 5 bases at J, with 18 bases in the middle. There are 15 residues in the CDR3. The CDR3 region is CSATKGGLDNNEQFF. As DNA, the CDR3 is TGCAGTGCTACCAAGGGAGGTCTTGACAACAATGAGCAGTTCTTC.

The chain employs TRBV20-1 and TRBJ2-3; 11 bases align to TRBD2. Germline V lookup: CDR1 DFQATT, CDR2 SNEGSKA (reference sequence). V lost 8 bases, J lost 5 bases, and 9 bases stayed unmatched. The CDR3 has 14 residues. The CDR3 region has the DNA TGCAGTCCCCTAAGACTAGCGGGAAAAGATACGCAGTATTTT. Its protein product is CSPLRLAGKDTQYF.

This clonotype was detected once. A much bigger clone sits one base away, suggesting this may be a read error. The chain carries TRBV7-2 and TRBJ2-3; a weak D match, TRBD1 (5 bases). Germline-derived CDR1 and CDR2 are SGHTA and FQGNSA. V lost 5 bases and J lost 4, with 16 bases in between. This CDR3 has 15 residues. The DNA for the CDR3 is TGTGCCAGCAGCCCTTTGTGGGGCTGGTCAGATACGCAGTATTTT. Translated, it gives CASSPLWGWSDTQYF.

This clonotype was counted only a few times. The chain joins TRBV29-1 to TRBJ1-1, with D hard to call. V dropped 7 bases and J dropped 0 bases, with 9 bases sitting between them. Per the germline V gene, CDR1 is SQVTM and CDR2 is ANQGSEA. This CDR3 spans 12 amino acids. Written as DNA, the CDR3 is TGCAGCGCACGGACGGTGAACACTGAAGCTTTCTTT. Its translation: CSARTVNTEAFF.

The rearrangement links TRBV30 to TRBJ2-7; no reliable D call. Trimming took 0 bases from V and 0 from J, leaving 9 bases between them. Germline V gene sequence: CDR1 GTSNPN, CDR2 SVGIG (reference sequence). The CDR3 loop spans 14 amino acids. The CDR3 reads CAWSVGGGSYEQYF. CDR3 nucleotides: TGTGCCTGGAGTGTTGGCGGCGGCTCCTACGAGCAGTACTTC.